This entry lists 31 T cell receptor beta chains sequenced from one sample in a study of graft-versus-host responses after intestinal transplantation. The protocol was immunoSEQ multiplex PCR, while the TCRdb copy is restricted to in-frame clones and leaves out a portion. Here the sample spans 100,000 to 120,000 clones, just over 90% being singletons. No cognate antigen is known for these TCRs. Sequencing was performed on unstimulated CD8+ T cells sorted from spleen or lymph node cells, taken before intestinal transplant. The receptors shown here come from a human donor who received an intestinal transplant.

This clone was seen just once. This chain connects TRBV15 to TRBJ2-7; 11 bases fit TRBD2. J lost 5 bases, V lost 5 bases, and 17 bases had no gene match. The CDR3 totals 18 residues. The germline V gene has CDR1 LNHNV and CDR2 YYDKDF (reference sequence). This CDR3 reads CATSRDRDLAGGRDEQYF. In DNA, the CDR3 is TGTGCCACCAGCCGCGACAGAGACTTAGCGGGAGGGCGAGACGAGCAGTACTTC.

This clone has only one observation. The chain has TRBV7-8 and TRBJ2-1; TRBD1 is a possible D gene (6 bases). The V gene's germline CDR1 is SGHVS and CDR2 FQNEAQ. V shed 3 bases and J shed 6 bases, with 12 bases lying between them. CDR3 length equals 14 residues. Written as DNA, the CDR3 is TGTGCCAGCAGCTTGTGGACAGCCGGCAATGAGCAGTTCTTC. Translating it yields CASSLWTAGNEQFF.

V is TRBV7-6 and J is TRBJ2-7; no definite D call. V shed 1 base and J shed 5 bases, with 15 bases lying between them. The germline V gene has CDR1 SGHVS and CDR2 FNYEAQ. The CDR3 sequence is 15 residues long. In DNA, the CDR3 is TGTGCCAGCAGCTTAGAAGTTAATCAGCTACACGAGCAGTACTTC. This codes for CASSLEVNQLHEQYF.

The chain uses TRBV19 and TRBJ2-2; 9 bases align to TRBD2. The length of the CDR3 is 15 residues. Germline lookup yields CDR1 LNHDA and CDR2 SQIVND (reference sequence). Germline trimming cut 3 bases from V and 6 bases from J; bases unmatched to any gene: 5. CDR3 in DNA: TGTGCCAGTAGTATCCAATTAGCGGGAGCCGGGGAGCTGTTTTTT. Protein product: CASSIQLAGAGELFF.

V gene TRBV7-6 combines with J gene TRBJ2-2; D gene ambiguous. The ends were cut back, 1 base at V and 1 base at J, with 13 bases in the middle. This CDR3 region has 17 residues. The V gene's germline CDR1 is SGHVS and CDR2 FNYEAQ. The CDR3 region is CASSLEVEAMNTGELFF. The CDR3 bases are TGTGCCAGCAGCTTAGAGGTAGAAGCCATGAACACCGGGGAGCTGTTTTTT.

The chain employs TRBV27 and TRBJ1-1; D ambiguous. Germline V gene data show CDR1 as MNHEY and CDR2 as SMNVEV (reference sequence). There are 13 residues in the CDR3. Between the trimmed V and J ends, which lost 2 bases and 0 bases, there was a span of 4 bases. The DNA of the CDR3 is TGTGCCAGCAGTTTAGGGATGAACACTGAAGCTTTCTTT. Protein sequence: CASSLGMNTEAFF.

The chain joins TRBV9 to TRBJ2-3; perhaps D is TRBD1 or TRBD2 (5 bases each). The CDR3 contains 18 residues. V was clipped by 4 bases and J by 2 bases, with 23 bases between them. Per the germline V gene, CDR1 is SGDLS and CDR2 is YYNGEE. In nucleotides, the CDR3 is TGTGCCAGCAGCTCCCACTCCCTCGGGACGGAATACACAGATACGCAGTATTTT. It translates to CASSSHSLGTEYTDTQYF.

The rearrangement uses TRBV19 and TRBJ2-1; no reliable D call. The V gene's germline CDR1 is LNHDA and CDR2 SQIVND (reference sequence). The length of the CDR3 is 14 residues. V gave up 7 bases and J gave up 4 bases, with 14 bases separating them. CDR3 nucleotides: TGTGCCAGTACTCCGGGCTCGACATACAATGAGCAGTTCTTC. Translating gives CASTPGSTYNEQFF.

The chain employs TRBV28 and TRBJ2-3; D not certain. There are 15 residues in the CDR3. The germline gives CDR1 MDHEN, CDR2 SYDVKM. V lost 6 bases and J 0 bases, leaving 13 bases between the germline ends. The CDR3 protein is CASSKVPYSTDTQYF. CDR3 sequence (DNA): TGTGCCAGCAGCAAGGTCCCCTATAGCACAGATACGCAGTATTTT.

This clone was recorded only once. The chain recombines TRBV5-8 with TRBJ2-5; D possibly corresponds to TRBD2 (6 bases). From germline, CDR1 is SGHTS and CDR2 YDEGEE. The CDR3 contains 16 residues. Trimming removed 3 bases from V and 5 bases from J, with 20 bases in between. The DNA of the CDR3 is TGTGCCAGCAGCTGGATCGGCGGAGGGGTAATCGAGACCCAGTACTTC. Amino acid sequence: CASSWIGGGVIETQYF.

The rearrangement links TRBV7-6 to TRBJ2-7, with D perhaps TRBD2 (6 bases). The ends were cut back, 4 bases at V and 6 bases at J, with 13 bases in the middle. Germline assignment: CDR1 SGHVS and CDR2 FNYEAQ. This CDR3 region has 13 residues. CDR3 sequence (DNA): TGTGCCAGCAGCTCCGGGGGACCTTTCGAGCAGTACTTC. It specifies CASSSGGPFEQYF.

The rearrangement links TRBV19 to TRBJ1-4; 10 positions match TRBD1. CDR1 is LNHDA and CDR2 is SQIVND in the germline V gene (reference sequence). CDR3 length equals 14 residues. Germline trimming cut 6 bases from V and 8 bases from J; bases unmatched to any gene: 6. CDR3 nucleotide sequence: TGTGCCAGTAGCTGGACAGGGGGAGAGGAAAAACTGTTTTTT. Translated: CASSWTGGEEKLFF.

CDR3 in DNA: TGTGCCAGCAGGGATAAGGAGGGGGCCAAAAACATTCAGTACTTC. It is translated as CASRDKEGAKNIQYF. This sequence joins TRBV13 and TRBJ2-4; tentatively, D is TRBD2 (6 bases). The CDR3 has 15 amino acids. Looked up from germline, CDR1 is PRHDT and CDR2 is FYEKMQ (reference sequence). Trimming shortened V by 6 bases and J by 1 base, and 13 bases separated the two germline ends.

This sequence joins TRBV6-6 and TRBJ2-7, with D perhaps matching TRBD2 (6 bases). The CDR3 is 13 residues long. Germline V gene lookup returns CDR1 MNHNY and CDR2 SVGAGI (reference sequence). The ends were cut back, 7 bases at V and 5 bases at J, with 15 bases in the middle. CDR3 nucleotides: TGTGCCAGCAACTCGGGCGGGGAGAACGAGCAGTACTTC. This translates into CASNSGGENEQYF.

The rearrangement joins TRBV11-2 to TRBJ1-2; maybe TRBD1 (5 bases). The CDR3 extends over 11 amino acids. The germline CDR1 and CDR2 sequences are SGHAT and FQNNGV. The V and J ends lost 8 bases and 5 bases respectively, with 9 bases between them. CDR3 nucleotide sequence: TGTGCCAGCTGGGGGTCTTATGGCTACACCTTC. This codes for CASWGSYGYTF.

The chain uses TRBV2 and TRBJ1-4, with D possibly matching TRBD1 (6 bases). With 8 bases removed from V and 6 bases from J, the gap between germline ends came to 16 bases. Germline V gives CDR1 SNHLY, CDR2 FYNNEI. The CDR3 totals 14 residues. This CDR3 reads CASEAGKGDEKLFF. CDR3 nucleotide sequence: TGTGCCAGCGAGGCCGGGAAGGGGGATGAAAAACTGTTTTTT.

This rearrangement joins TRBV19 to TRBJ2-3, with a possible D match to TRBD2 (5 bases). Germline assignment: CDR1 LNHDA and CDR2 SQIVND (reference sequence). The CDR3 contains 15 residues. The V end was cut by 1 base, the J end by 5 bases, with 13 bases between. The CDR3 DNA reads as TGTGCCAGTAGTATAGCCTCACGGAGGAGAGATACGCAGTATTTT. The encoded protein is CASSIASRRRDTQYF.

The chain couples TRBV27 to TRBJ1-1; no clear D gene. The ends were cut back, 5 bases at V and 0 bases at J, with 16 bases in the middle. Germline-derived CDR1 and CDR2 are MNHEY and SMNVEV (reference sequence). This CDR3 is built from 16 residues. CDR3 in DNA: TGTGCCAGCAGTACCTTGATGGACGGGGTGAACACTGAAGCTTTCTTT. Translating it yields CASSTLMDGVNTEAFF.

The V and J genes are TRBV27 and TRBJ2-5; D unresolved. Germline V gene lookup returns CDR1 MNHEY and CDR2 SMNVEV (reference sequence). The CDR3 has 13 amino acids. Trimming cost V 6 bases and J 5 bases, with 13 bases left between them. CDR3 DNA sequence: TGTGCCAGCAGACTCCGGCCCCGGGAGACCCAGTACTTC. Its translation is CASRLRPRETQYF.

The chain recombines TRBV4-1 with TRBJ2-7; D is perhaps TRBD2 (6 bases). There are 15 residues in the CDR3. The V gene lost 5 bases and the J gene lost 5 bases, with 19 bases spanning the gap. The germline V gene encodes CDR1 MGHRA and CDR2 YSYEKL. CDR3 loop: CASSVGRRDRDEQYF. The CDR3 region has the DNA TGCGCCAGCAGCGTGGGTCGGCGGGATCGCGACGAGCAGTACTTC.

This sequence joins TRBV13 and TRBJ2-7; TRBD2 matches 12 bases. Trimming took 5 bases from V and 5 from J; bases not matched to a gene: 1. Germline V gives CDR1 PRHDT, CDR2 FYEKMQ (reference sequence). CDR3 length: 13 residues. The CDR3 here is CASSRTSGNEQYF. As DNA, the CDR3 is TGTGCCAGCAGCCGGACTAGCGGGAACGAGCAGTACTTC.

The V call is TRBV6-1, the J call TRBJ2-3, with D uncertain. The CDR3 runs to 13 residues. V lost 6 bases to trimming and J lost 3 bases, with 10 bases between them. Germline CDR1 MNHNS, CDR2 SASEGT. This CDR3 reads CASRSGLTDTQYF. CDR3 in DNA: TGTGCCAGCAGATCCGGCTTGACAGATACGCAGTATTTT.

Of note for this clone: Other DNA sequences in this specimen translate into the identical CDR3. This chain links TRBV9 with TRBJ1-1; 7 bases are a match to TRBD1. In germline, CDR1 is SGDLS, CDR2 YYNGEE. The CDR3 runs to 12 residues. The junction had 4 bases not matched to a gene; V was cut back by 3 bases and J by 8 bases. CDR3 loop: CASSGRDREAFF. CDR3 DNA: TGTGCCAGCAGCGGTCGGGACAGAGAAGCTTTCTTT.

This sequence joins TRBV7-8 and TRBJ2-2; D is ambiguous. CDR1 SGHVS and CDR2 FQNEAQ come from the germline V gene. The V end lost 5 bases, the J end lost 7 bases, and 14 bases lay between the germline ends. This CDR3 comprises 14 residues. CDR3 protein: CASSADPYGGELFF. The CDR3, as DNA: TGTGCCAGCAGCGCAGACCCTTACGGCGGGGAGCTGTTTTTT.

J is TRBJ2-7 and V is TRBV29-1, with D possibly called TRBD1 or TRBD2 (6 bases each). From germline, CDR1 is SQVTM and CDR2 ANQGSEA. The CDR3 covers 11 residues. Trimming pared 7 bases from V and 7 bases from J, leaving 14 bases between. The CDR3 nucleotides read TGCAGCGCCGGGGGAAGGGGGGAGCAGTACTTC. Encoded protein: CSAGGRGEQYF.

V usage is TRBV5-6 and J usage is TRBJ2-1, with unresolved D. The CDR3 has 11 amino acids. CDR1 SGHDT and CDR2 YYEEEE come from the germline V gene. V was clipped by 1 base and J by 8 bases, with 4 bases between them. The CDR3: CASSLTDEQFF. CDR3 nucleotides: TGTGCCAGCAGCTTGACAGATGAGCAGTTCTTC.

This chain connects TRBV13 to TRBJ2-7; 9 bases are shared with TRBD2. J lost 6 bases, V lost 8 bases, and 11 bases had no gene match. CDR1 and CDR2 from the germline V gene are PRHDT and FYEKMQ (reference sequence). This CDR3 is built from 14 residues. CDR3 loop: CASGPGLAFGEQYF. CDR3 in DNA: TGTGCCAGCGGCCCGGGACTAGCTTTCGGCGAGCAGTACTTC.

The CDR3 DNA is TGTGCCAGTAGTATGTCGGGACTGGCCTACGAGCAGTACTTC. It encodes CASSMSGLAYEQYF. This chain joins TRBV19 and TRBJ2-7, with a tentative D call TRBD2 (6 bases). V lost 3 bases and J 2 bases, leaving 11 bases between the germline ends. The germline CDR1 and CDR2 sequences are LNHDA and SQIVND (reference sequence). The CDR3 has 14 residues.

This rearrangement joins TRBV6-1 to TRBJ2-7; 11 bases align to TRBD2. The CDR3 sequence is 12 residues long. Per the germline V gene, CDR1 is MNHNS and CDR2 is SASEGT. V was clipped by 10 bases and J by 7 bases; unmatched bases: 6. The CDR3 DNA follows: TGTGCCATTCTAGCGGGAGGAGGGGAGCAGTACTTC. Protein sequence: CAILAGGGEQYF.

The chain uses TRBV5-1 and TRBJ1-2; D possibly corresponds to TRBD1 (6 bases). The CDR3 has 14 amino acids. Per germline, CDR1 SGHRS and CDR2 YFSETQ. Trimming removed 2 bases from V and 3 bases from J, with 11 bases in between. CDR3 in amino acids: CASSFTGHDYGYTF. CDR3 bases: TGCGCCAGCAGCTTTACAGGGCACGACTATGGCTACACCTTC.

The chain couples TRBV2 to TRBJ1-2, with a tentative D call TRBD1 (6 bases). The germline V gene has CDR1 SNHLY and CDR2 FYNNEI. Trimming left V 5 bases short and J 2 bases short, with 9 bases between. The CDR3 has 13 amino acids. In DNA form, the CDR3 reads TGTGCCAGCAGTATAACAGGGAACTATGGCTACACCTTC. Protein sequence: CASSITGNYGYTF. The variable domain in full, completed from reference TRBV2 and TRBJ1-2, reads EPEVTQTPSHQVTQMGQEVILRCVPISNHLYFYWYRQILGQKVEFLVSFYNNEISEKSEIFDDQFSVERPDGSNFTLKIRSTKLEDSAMYFCASSITGNYGYTFGSGTRLTVV.